The 2 T cell receptor beta chains reported below all come from one sample, sequenced in a study of cytomegalovirus exposure and HLA in healthy donors. PCR was performed using 60 Vbeta and 13 Jbeta primers. Data came from immunoSEQ multiplex PCR; TCRdb stores just in-frame clones and leaves some out. The table has over 150,000 clones, roughly 80% seen once; the top ten hold roughly 1.9%. Source material: PBMCs. The receptors were gathered from a human donor in good health.

In this sample, this clone turned up a few times. The genes are TRBV5-6 and TRBJ2-7, with D maybe TRBD2 (6 bases). Germline values: CDR1 SGHDT, CDR2 YYEEEE. CDR3 length: 13 amino acids. The ends were cut back, 3 bases at V and 3 bases at J, with 10 bases in the middle. The CDR3 region has the DNA TGTGCCAGCAGCTGGATGCGGGACTACGAGCAGTACTTC. This gives the protein CASSWMRDYEQYF.

The sample holds a few counts of this clone. The chain carries TRBV5-1 and TRBJ1-1, with D hard to call. This CDR3 contains 13 residues. Germline V gives CDR1 SGHRS, CDR2 YFSETQ. V shed 0 bases and J shed 3 bases, with 6 bases lying between them. The CDR3 DNA is TGCGCCAGCAGCTTGGGGTCAGACACTGAAGCTTTCTTT. Translation gives CASSLGSDTEAFF. Drawing the rest from reference TRBV5-1 and TRBJ1-1, the complete variable domain is KAGVTQTPRYLIKTRGQQVTLSCSPISGHRSVSWYQQTPGQGLQFLFEYFSETQRNKGNFPGRFSGRQFSNSRSEMNVSTLELGDSALYLCASSLGSDTEAFFGQGTRLTVV.